A single sample gave rise to the 4 T cell receptor beta chains below, sequenced in a study of prognosis after radiotherapy for stage I lung cancer. Using two-round multiplex PCR, the authors amplified TCR beta CDR3 from genomic DNA. Round-one PCR had primers specific to each TRBV and TRBJ gene. Each CDR3 protein gets one entry after TCRdb re-called the multiplex PCR reads with MiXCR. The sample has about 34,000 distinct CDR3 sequences; approximately 29% are singletons. The specimen comprised PBMCs, sampled before or after stereotactic body radiation therapy (not recorded which). These receptors originate from a donor at least 50 years old with non-small cell lung cancer.

The sample holds many counts of this clonotype. The V gene is TRBV28, the J gene TRBJ2-1, with TRBD1 identical over 7 bases. V was clipped by 6 bases and J by 2 bases; unmatched bases: 7. CDR1 is MDHEN and CDR2 is SYDVKM in the germline V gene. This CDR3 contains 15 residues. The CDR3 nucleotides are TGTGCCAGCAGGGACCGGGACAGACCCTACAATGAGCAGTTCTTC. Its translation is CASRDRDRPYNEQFF.

This clonotype was seen just once. A junction end diverges from the germline sequence, so it may reflect a read error. The chain employs TRBV20-1 and TRBJ1-2; 9 nucleotides match TRBD1. The CDR3 extends over 14 amino acids. CDR1 is DFQATT and CDR2 is SNEGSKA in the germline V gene (reference sequence). CDR3 protein: CSAEGGTGTYGYAF. The CDR3 DNA reads TGCAGTGCAGAAGGGGGGACAGGGACCTATGGATACGCCTTC.

This clonotype was counted at least ten times. V and J are TRBV14 and TRBJ2-7, with 11 bases lining up with TRBD1. The CDR3 loop spans 16 amino acids. Germline assignment: CDR1 SGHDN and CDR2 FVKESK. With V trimmed by 3 bases and J by 3 bases, 7 bases remained unmatched. The CDR3 nucleotides are TGTGCCAGCAGCCAGCTCGGGGGACAGGGGGACTACGAGCAGTACTTC. Translated, it gives CASSQLGGQGDYEQYF. The variable domain in full, with the rest retrieved from reference TRBV14 and TRBJ2-7, is EAGVTQFPSHSVIEKGQTVTLRCDPISGHDNLYWYRRVMGKEIKFLLHFVKESKQDESGMPNNRFLAERTGGTYSTLKVQPAELEDSGVYFCASSQLGGQGDYEQYFGPGTRLTVT.

Many counts were recorded for this clonotype. V usage is TRBV5-4 and J usage is TRBJ2-5, with TRBD2 matching 7 bases. With V trimmed by 2 bases and J by 4 bases, 11 bases remained unmatched. This CDR3 is 16 amino acids long. Germline assignment: CDR1 SGHNT and CDR2 YYREEE (reference sequence). The CDR3 sequence: CASSLGFGTGGETQYF. For the CDR3, the DNA is TGTGCCAGCAGCTTAGGGTTCGGGACGGGGGGAGAGACCCAGTACTTC.